Following are 31 T cell receptor beta chains from one sample sequenced in a study of blood T cell repertoires in COVID-19. The table came from immunoSEQ multiplex PCR; TCRdb's copy has only in-frame clones and leaves some out. Here the sample spans 350,000 or so clones, about 92% being singletons. Input material: peripheral blood. The source of these receptors is a woman aged 55-70 years with COVID-19, enrolled during active disease.

This rearrangement joins TRBV12-3 or TRBV12-4 to TRBJ1-4; possibly TRBD1 for D (6 bases). Trimming took 5 bases from V and 4 from J, leaving 8 bases between them. The CDR3 covers 13 residues. The DNA for the CDR3 is TGTGCCAGCAGTGGACAGCTTAATGAAAAACTGTTTTTT. Translating it yields CASSGQLNEKLFF.

The chain combines TRBV11-2 with TRBJ2-2, with D unresolved. V lost 0 bases to trimming and J lost 6 bases, with 20 bases between them. In germline, CDR1 is SGHAT, CDR2 FQNNGV. The CDR3 totals 18 residues. CDR3 in amino acids: CASSLDRPPTRGPGELFF. CDR3 sequence (DNA): TGTGCCAGCAGCTTAGACCGGCCTCCCACCAGAGGTCCCGGGGAGCTGTTTTTT.

The genes are TRBV6-6 and TRBJ2-7; TRBD2 is a possible D gene (6 bases). The germline V gene encodes CDR1 MNHNY and CDR2 SVGAGI (reference sequence). The CDR3 extends over 16 amino acids. V lost 8 bases, J lost 3 bases, and 23 bases lay in between. The CDR3 DNA reads TGTGCCAGCGCCCGCGGGGCAGAAATTCTCCTCTACGAGCAGTACTTC. Protein product: CASARGAEILLYEQYF.

V usage is TRBV30 and J usage is TRBJ1-4; the match to TRBD1 covers 7 bases. Germline assignment: CDR1 GTSNPN and CDR2 SVGIG (reference sequence). The CDR3 is 11 residues long. The ends lost 8 bases at V and 7 bases at J; junction bases unmatched: 4. The DNA for the CDR3 is TGTGCCGTAGGGACAGTTGAAAAACTGTTTTTT. Amino acid sequence: CAVGTVEKLFF.

The rearrangement uses TRBV11-3 and TRBJ2-3; 7 bases align to TRBD2. The ends lost 1 base at V and 0 bases at J; junction bases unmatched: 4. The CDR3 extends over 16 amino acids. Germline loops: CDR1 SGHNT, CDR2 YENEEA. Here the CDR3 reads CASSLGLADSTDTQYF. In nucleotides, the CDR3 is TGTGCCAGCAGCTTAGGGCTAGCGGATAGCACAGATACGCAGTATTTT.

About this clone: The junction does not match germline at one end; this may be a read error. In DNA, the CDR3 is TGCGCCAGCAGTTTGGGGGCAGGCTCCTACGAGCAGTACTTC. Protein product: CASSLGAGSYEQYF. This chain connects TRBV5-1 to TRBJ2-5, with D perhaps matching TRBD1 (6 bases). The assigned J gene may be wrong: the sequence end matches TRBJ2-7 better. Looked up from germline, CDR1 is SGHRS and CDR2 is YFSETQ. The CDR3 contains 14 residues.

CDR3 loop: CAWRNPGTEAFF. Here the CDR3 DNA reads TGTGCCTGGAGAAACCCGGGGACTGAAGCTTTCTTT. The chain employs TRBV30 and TRBJ1-1; D not resolved. Trimming took 3 bases from V and 5 from J, leaving 10 bases between them. Germline loops: CDR1 GTSNPN, CDR2 SVGIG (reference sequence). CDR3 length: 12 amino acids.

In the case of this clone: This same CDR3 is encoded by further DNA sequences in the sample. The J gene is TRBJ1-1, the V gene TRBV5-6, with a tentative D call TRBD1 (5 bases). The germline V gene has CDR1 SGHDT and CDR2 YYEEEE. Trimming shortened V by 2 bases and J by 4 bases, and 12 bases separated the two germline ends. This CDR3 is built from 14 residues. CDR3 nucleotides: TGTGCCAGCAGCTTTTGGCAGGGCGTCACTGAAGCTTTCTTT. It translates to CASSFWQGVTEAFF.

This clone was counted once. The gene calls are TRBV5-1 and TRBJ2-3; a possible D gene is TRBD1 (5 bases). Trimming cost V 4 bases and J 0 bases, with 18 bases left between them. The CDR3 totals 17 residues. Germline loops: CDR1 SGHRS, CDR2 YFSETQ. The CDR3 coding sequence is TGCGCCAGCAGCACCGGGCCTATTGGGGCAAGCACAGATACGCAGTATTTT. This codes for CASSTGPIGASTDTQYF.

The chain employs TRBV7-8 and TRBJ1-1, with D hard to call. The ends were cut back, 1 base at V and 1 base at J, with 10 bases in the middle. The CDR3 spans 15 residues. Germline CDR1 SGHVS, CDR2 FQNEAQ. The CDR3 DNA reads TGTGCCAGCAGCTTAGTCGGTCCGGGGAACACTGAAGCTTTCTTT. Its protein is CASSLVGPGNTEAFF. The full variable domain, with the rest looked up from reference TRBV7-8 and TRBJ1-1, is GAGVSQSPRYKVAKRGQDVALRCDPISGHVSLFWYQQALGQGPEFLTYFQNEAQLDKSGLPSDRFFAERPEGSVSTLKIQRTQQEDSAVYLCASSLVGPGNTEAFFGQGTRLTVV.

The chain joins TRBV12-3 or TRBV12-4 to TRBJ1-5; 8 nucleotides match TRBD1. V was pared by 6 bases and J by 6 bases, with 4 bases of the junction left unmatched. CDR3 length: 13 residues. The CDR3: CASRSTGAQPQHF. The CDR3 DNA follows: TGTGCCAGCAGGTCGACAGGGGCTCAGCCCCAGCATTTT.

V gene TRBV12-3 or TRBV12-4 combines with J gene TRBJ1-1; 9 bases map to TRBD1. CDR3 length: 12 residues. V was pared by 5 bases and J by 10 bases, with 5 bases of the junction left unmatched. CDR3 DNA sequence: TGTGCCAGCAGTCCCACAGGGGGCGGAGCTTTCTTT. Translation gives CASSPTGGGAFF.

This sequence joins TRBV28 and TRBJ2-3, with 8 bases lining up with TRBD2. Germline-derived CDR1 and CDR2 are MDHEN and SYDVKM. The V and J ends lost 6 bases and 2 bases, in that order; junction bases with no gene match: 7. This CDR3 is 15 amino acids long. The CDR3 sequence is CASSLAGSSTDTQYF. The DNA of the CDR3 is TGTGCCAGCAGCTTAGCGGGGTCCTCCACAGATACGCAGTATTTT.

The genes are TRBV6-1 and TRBJ2-1, with 10 bases that match TRBD1. V shed 3 bases, J shed 0 bases, and the junction held 2 bases outside the gene matches. This CDR3 comprises 16 residues. Germline V gene data show CDR1 as MNHNS and CDR2 as SASEGT. The CDR3 loop reads CASSDWTGGSYNEQFF. The DNA for the CDR3 is TGTGCCAGCAGTGACTGGACAGGGGGCTCCTACAATGAGCAGTTCTTC.

The V gene is TRBV6-2 or TRBV6-3, the J gene TRBJ2-7, with TRBD1 as a possible D gene (6 bases). CDR1 and CDR2 from the germline V gene are MNHEY and SVGEGT. The CDR3 has 13 amino acids. V was cut by 2 bases and J by 6 bases, with 11 bases left in between. The CDR3 DNA reads as TGTGCCAGCAGTTACCCCGTGGACAGCGAGCAGTACTTC. Amino acids: CASSYPVDSEQYF.

This clone was seen a handful of times. The chain couples TRBV27 to TRBJ2-7, with 8 bases fitting TRBD1. The V gene's germline CDR1 is MNHEY and CDR2 SMNVEV (reference sequence). The CDR3 has 16 residues. The junction had 15 bases not matched to a gene; V was cut back by 6 bases and J by 5 bases. The CDR3 sequence: CASSVVSTGGNDEQYF. CDR3 in DNA: TGTGCCAGCAGCGTTGTAAGTACAGGGGGGAACGACGAGCAGTACTTC.

The chain is built from TRBV7-8 and TRBJ1-1; no clear D gene. V lost 5 bases to trimming and J lost 3 bases, with 13 bases between them. Germline lookup yields CDR1 SGHVS and CDR2 FQNEAQ. CDR3 length: 14 amino acids. The DNA of the CDR3 is TGTGCCAGCAGCCCGAAGGAGGGATACACTGAAGCTTTCTTT. Its protein product is CASSPKEGYTEAFF. The full variable domain, rest sourced from reference TRBV7-8 and TRBJ1-1, is GAGVSQSPRYKVAKRGQDVALRCDPISGHVSLFWYQQALGQGPEFLTYFQNEAQLDKSGLPSDRFFAERPEGSVSTLKIQRTQQEDSAVYLCASSPKEGYTEAFFGQGTRLTVV.

CDR3 loop: CASSPTQGARDRNIQYF. DNA of the CDR3: TGTGCCAGTAGTCCAACACAGGGGGCAAGGGATAGAAACATTCAGTACTTC. The chain is built from TRBV19 and TRBJ2-4, with TRBD1 matching 9 bases. The junction had 14 bases not matched to a gene; V was cut back by 5 bases and J by 6 bases. CDR1 and CDR2 (germline): LNHDA, SQIVND (reference sequence). This CDR3 contains 17 residues. Full variable domain (outside the CDR3, taken from reference TRBV19 and TRBJ2-4): DGGITQSPKYLFRKEGQNVTLSCEQNLNHDAMYWYRQDPGQGLRLIYYSQIVNDFQKGDIAEGYSVSREKKESFPLTVTSAQKNPTAFYLCASSPTQGARDRNIQYFGAGTRLSVL.

This clone was counted once. The chain has TRBV7-9 and TRBJ1-1; no clear D gene. Germline V lookup: CDR1 SEHNR, CDR2 FQNEAQ (reference sequence). V dropped 5 bases and J dropped 3 bases, with 13 bases sitting between them. The CDR3 spans 14 residues. The CDR3 DNA sequence: TGTGCCAGCAGCCCCAGGAACTCCGACACTGAAGCTTTCTTT. It translates to CASSPRNSDTEAFF.

The V and J genes are TRBV4-1 and TRBJ2-7, with 13 bases fitting TRBD2. The J segment lost 4 bases and the V segment lost 1 base, leaving 16 bases of the junction unmatched. CDR3 size: 20 residues. Germline V gene data show CDR1 as MGHRA and CDR2 as YSYEKL. For the CDR3, the DNA is TGCGCCAGCAGCCAAGCGGTTTCACCCGTAGGACTAGCGGGAGCTTACGAGCAGTACTTC. Protein sequence: CASSQAVSPVGLAGAYEQYF.

This clone was seen more than once but under ten times. The genes are TRBV28 and TRBJ2-1; TRBD2 aligns across 9 bases. The junction had 10 bases not matched to a gene; V was cut back by 4 bases and J by 3 bases. The CDR3 extends over 17 amino acids. Germline values: CDR1 MDHEN, CDR2 SYDVKM. The chain's CDR3 is CASSSPGAGGRYNEQFF. CDR3 sequence (DNA): TGTGCCAGCAGTTCCCCTGGGGCGGGGGGGCGCTACAATGAGCAGTTCTTC.

The V call is TRBV10-3, the J call TRBJ1-1; possibly TRBD1 for D (6 bases). The V and J ends lost 3 bases and 8 bases respectively, with 16 bases between them. This CDR3 is built from 14 residues. Germline V gene lookup returns CDR1 ENHRY and CDR2 SYGVKD. The CDR3 DNA sequence: TGTGCCATCAGTGATACCGACAGGTCGCCGGAAGCTTTCTTT. This gives the protein CAISDTDRSPEAFF.

This clone occurred once. This chain uses TRBV10-1 with TRBJ2-2; D is perhaps TRBD1 (6 bases). V lost 6 bases to trimming and J lost 0 bases, with 14 bases between them. This CDR3 comprises 16 residues. Germline loops: CDR1 WNHNN, CDR2 SYGVQD (reference sequence). CDR3 amino acids: CASRDSKTANTGELFF. Here the CDR3 DNA reads TGCGCCAGCAGGGACAGCAAAACTGCGAACACCGGGGAGCTGTTTTTT.

The chain links TRBV19 to TRBJ1-6; D is perhaps TRBD1 (5 bases). The V end was cut by 3 bases, the J end by 10 bases, with 16 bases between. The CDR3 sequence is 15 residues long. Germline V gives CDR1 LNHDA, CDR2 SQIVND (reference sequence). Written as DNA, the CDR3 is TGTGCCAGTAGTATCGAAAGGACGGGGGGATCACCCCTCCACTTT. It yields the protein CASSIERTGGSPLHF.

The chain couples TRBV7-9 to TRBJ2-1; D unclear. V was trimmed by 3 bases and J by 4 bases, leaving 4 bases between them. This CDR3 contains 12 residues. Germline assignment: CDR1 SEHNR and CDR2 FQNEAQ (reference sequence). In DNA, the CDR3 is TGTGCCAGCAGCTTCAGATACAATGAGCAGTTCTTC. Amino acid sequence: CASSFRYNEQFF.

In the case of this clone: Other DNA sequences of this sample code for an identical CDR3. This chain links TRBV19 with TRBJ1-1; D remains unclear. Looked up from germline, CDR1 is LNHDA and CDR2 is SQIVND (reference sequence). The CDR3 length is 14 residues. Trimming took 3 bases from V and 0 from J, leaving 8 bases between them. CDR3 in amino acids: CASSMGRMNTEAFF. DNA for the CDR3: TGTGCCAGTAGTATGGGCCGCATGAACACTGAAGCTTTCTTT.

This chain uses TRBV5-4 with TRBJ2-1, with D possibly being TRBD1 (5 bases). This CDR3 comprises 15 residues. Germline V gene sequence: CDR1 SGHNT, CDR2 YYREEE (reference sequence). V was shortened by 4 bases and J by 4 bases, with 15 bases between the two germline ends. DNA for the CDR3: TGTGCCAGCAGCGTACCTGTGAAGGGGTACAATGAGCAGTTCTTC. It yields the protein CASSVPVKGYNEQFF. Combining the CDR3 with reference TRBV5-4 and TRBJ2-1 gives the whole variable domain ETGVTQSPTHLIKTRGQQVTLRCSSQSGHNTVSWYQQALGQGPQFIFQYYREEENGRGNFPPRFSGLQFPNYSSELNVNALELDDSALYLCASSVPVKGYNEQFFGPGTRLTVL.

The chain recombines TRBV2 with TRBJ1-1; 7 nucleotides line up with TRBD1. The ends lost 8 bases at V and 7 bases at J; junction bases unmatched: 4. Germline V gene lookup returns CDR1 SNHLY and CDR2 FYNNEI. CDR3 length: 11 amino acids. The CDR3 nucleotides read TGTGCCAGCGACAGGGTTGGTGAAGCTTTCTTT. As protein: CASDRVGEAFF.

The J gene is TRBJ1-2, the V gene TRBV5-4, with 7 bases matching TRBD1. V lost 0 bases, J lost 2 bases, and 1 base stayed unmatched. Looked up from germline, CDR1 is SGHNT and CDR2 is YYREEE (reference sequence). The CDR3 is made up of 14 amino acids. This CDR3 is CASSLGQGNYGYTF. DNA for the CDR3: TGTGCCAGCAGCTTGGGACAGGGAAACTATGGCTACACCTTC.

The count of this clone is one. This rearrangement joins TRBV6-5 to TRBJ1-4; D not certain. Germline-derived CDR1 and CDR2 are MNHEY and SVGAGI. This CDR3 contains 13 residues. V lost 8 bases, J lost 8 bases, and 15 bases lay in between. CDR3 nucleotide sequence: TGTGCCAGCGGCTTACAAACGGGAGAAAAACTGTTTTTT. It specifies CASGLQTGEKLFF.

The gene calls are TRBV7-3 and TRBJ2-5; D is unclear. V dropped 1 base and J dropped 0 bases, with 12 bases sitting between them. The CDR3 is 16 residues long. Germline V gene sequence: CDR1 SGHTA, CDR2 FQGTGA. CDR3 in DNA: TGTGCCAGCAGCTTAATTTTCCCCCCGGACCAAGAGACCCAGTACTTC. Protein product: CASSLIFPPDQETQYF.